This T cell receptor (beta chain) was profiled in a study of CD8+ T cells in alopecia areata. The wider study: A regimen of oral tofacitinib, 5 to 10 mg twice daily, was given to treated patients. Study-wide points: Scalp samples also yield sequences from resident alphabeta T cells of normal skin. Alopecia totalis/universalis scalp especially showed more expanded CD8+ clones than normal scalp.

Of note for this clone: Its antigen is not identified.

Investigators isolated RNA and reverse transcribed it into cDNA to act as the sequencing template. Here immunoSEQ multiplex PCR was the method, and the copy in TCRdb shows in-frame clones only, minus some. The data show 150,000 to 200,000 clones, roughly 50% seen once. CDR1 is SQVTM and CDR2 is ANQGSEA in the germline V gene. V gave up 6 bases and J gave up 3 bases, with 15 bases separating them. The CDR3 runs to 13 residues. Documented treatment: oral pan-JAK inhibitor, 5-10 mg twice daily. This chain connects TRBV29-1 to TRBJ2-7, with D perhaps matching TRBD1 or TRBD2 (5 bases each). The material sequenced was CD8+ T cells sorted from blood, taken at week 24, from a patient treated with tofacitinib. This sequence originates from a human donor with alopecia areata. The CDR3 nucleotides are TGCAGCGTGCCGGGGCCGGCCGACTACGAGCAGTACTTC. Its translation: CSVPGPADYEQYF.